The following is a T cell receptor beta chain sequence with its context. The repertoire was sequenced with immunoSEQ multiplex PCR; TCRdb's copy has only in-frame clones and lacks some. Of 150,000 to 200,000 clones listed, around nine tenths are singletons. The sample originates from a study of control samples from healthy donors and cancer patients. This CDR3 contains 15 residues. The germline gives CDR1 SGDLS, CDR2 YYNGEE. V lost 0 bases to trimming and J lost 5 bases; unmatched junction nucleotides: 4. The TCR sequence derives from a young man in good health. The sequencing input was blood. V and J are TRBV9 and TRBJ2-2; 7 nucleotides match TRBD1. CDR3 amino acids: CASSVDVTGTGELFF. Written as DNA, the CDR3 is TGTGCCAGCAGCGTAGACGTGACAGGGACCGGGGAGCTGTTTTTT.